Listed here are 18 T cell receptor beta chains from one sample, sequenced in a study of blood T cell repertoires in COVID-19. Method: immunoSEQ multiplex PCR; TCRdb's copy keeps in-frame clones and lacks some. This sample has a few hundred thousand clones, with 90% found just once. The sequenced sample was peripheral blood. The receptors here all came from a woman between 55 and 75 years old with COVID-19, enrolled during active disease.

The chain joins TRBV7-8 to TRBJ2-5; tentatively, D is TRBD2 (5 bases). Per germline, CDR1 SGHVS and CDR2 FQNEAQ. The CDR3 has 15 amino acids. V shed 5 bases and J shed 5 bases, with 18 bases lying between them. This CDR3 reads CASSGSGIPGETQYF. CDR3 DNA sequence: TGTGCCAGCAGCGGATCCGGGATCCCGGGGGAGACCCAGTACTTC.

The table lists this clone with a count of one. The chain uses TRBV7-8 and TRBJ1-1; D might be TRBD1 (5 bases). V gave up 5 bases and J gave up 8 bases, with 15 bases separating them. CDR3 length: 13 residues. Germline-derived CDR1 and CDR2 are SGHVS and FQNEAQ. CDR3 coding DNA: TGTGCCAGCAGCCGCGGCGGGACCCCCGAAGCTTTCTTT. Translated: CASSRGGTPEAFF.

The chain joins TRBV7-2 to TRBJ1-5, with TRBD1 as a possible D gene (6 bases). The CDR3 runs to 18 residues. Trimming removed 3 bases at V and 2 bases at J, with 20 bases between. Germline CDR1 and CDR2: SGHTA and FQGNSA. CDR3: CASSFRGLRTARNQPQHF. In nucleotides, the CDR3 is TGTGCCAGCAGCTTCAGGGGTCTAAGGACCGCTCGCAATCAGCCCCAGCATTTT. The complete variable domain, with remaining parts taken from reference TRBV7-2 and TRBJ1-5, reads GAGVSQSPSNKVTEKGKDVELRCDPISGHTALYWYRQSLGQGLEFLIYFQGNSAPDKSGLPSDRFSAERTGGSVSTLTIQRTQQEDSAVYLCASSFRGLRTARNQPQHFGDGTRLSIL.

The rearrangement links TRBV30 to TRBJ2-3, with 13 positions matching TRBD2. V lost 3 bases to trimming and J lost 1 base; unmatched junction nucleotides: 1. Germline V lookup: CDR1 GTSNPN, CDR2 SVGIG (reference sequence). The CDR3 has 15 amino acids. The CDR3 DNA follows: TGTGCCTGGAGAGGACTAGCGGGAGGCACAGATACGCAGTATTTT. Translated, it gives CAWRGLAGGTDTQYF. The entire variable domain, with the rest obtained from reference TRBV30 and TRBJ2-3, is as follows: SQTIHQWPATLVQPVGSPLSLECTVEGTSNPNLYWYRQAAGRGLQLLFYSVGIGQISSEVPQNLSASRPQDRQFILSSKKLLLSDSGFYLCAWRGLAGGTDTQYFGPGTRLTVL.

V gene TRBV12-3 or TRBV12-4 combines with J gene TRBJ2-1; D might be TRBD2 (6 bases). Between the trimmed V and J ends, which lost 10 bases and 11 bases, there was a span of 12 bases. The CDR3 extends over 10 amino acids. The CDR3: CATRGGQQFF. CDR3 nucleotide sequence: TGTGCCACTCGGGGAGGTCAGCAGTTCTTC.

In this sample, this clone turned up once. V gene TRBV5-1 combines with J gene TRBJ2-5; 9 bases are shared with TRBD1. Germline V gives CDR1 SGHRS, CDR2 YFSETQ. CDR3 size: 14 residues. The V gene end was trimmed by 3 bases and the J gene end by 4 bases; junction bases not matched to a gene: 4. CDR3 bases: TGCGCCAGCAGCTCGACAGGGGGGGGAGAGACCCAGTACTTC. This codes for CASSSTGGGETQYF.

The chain carries TRBV6-5 and TRBJ1-1; D ambiguous. The germline V gene has CDR1 MNHEY and CDR2 SVGAGI. This CDR3 contains 14 residues. V lost 6 bases and J 1 base, leaving 12 bases between the germline ends. The CDR3 bases are TGTGCCAGCAGACTGAGGGAGGCGAACACTGAAGCTTTCTTT. Protein sequence: CASRLREANTEAFF.

The chain is built from TRBV19 and TRBJ2-2; TRBD1 matches 7 bases. J was trimmed by 0 bases and V by 5 bases; bases with no gene match: 6. This CDR3 spans 16 amino acids. CDR1 is LNHDA and CDR2 is SQIVND in the germline V gene (reference sequence). This CDR3 reads CASSPTGTANTGELFF. CDR3 sequence (DNA): TGTGCCAGTAGTCCCACCGGGACAGCGAACACCGGGGAGCTGTTTTTT.

A few counts support this clone. J is TRBJ2-7 and V is TRBV5-4; 9 nucleotides agree with TRBD1. Germline lookup yields CDR1 SGHNT and CDR2 YYREEE (reference sequence). There are 14 residues in the CDR3. With V trimmed by 4 bases and J by 4 bases, 6 bases remained unmatched. CDR3 nucleotide sequence: TGTGCCAGCAGCCAGGGACAGGGATTTTACGAGCAGTACTTC. Protein: CASSQGQGFYEQYF. The full variable domain, rest sourced from reference TRBV5-4 and TRBJ2-7, is ETGVTQSPTHLIKTRGQQVTLRCSSQSGHNTVSWYQQALGQGPQFIFQYYREEENGRGNFPPRFSGLQFPNYSSELNVNALELDDSALYLCASSQGQGFYEQYFGPGTRLTVT.

V and J are TRBV6-5 and TRBJ1-2; tentatively, D is TRBD1 (6 bases). The CDR3 is 15 amino acids. Trimming shortened V by 6 bases and J by 0 bases, and 14 bases separated the two germline ends. CDR1 is MNHEY and CDR2 is SVGAGI in the germline V gene. The CDR3 is CASRTLQGSNYGYTF. CDR3 nucleotides: TGTGCCAGCAGGACTCTACAGGGCTCTAACTATGGCTACACCTTC.

V and J are TRBV6-5 and TRBJ1-3; D is perhaps TRBD1 (5 bases). CDR1 is MNHEY and CDR2 is SVGAGI in the germline V gene. Trimming removed 7 bases at V and 2 bases at J, with 15 bases between. This CDR3 is built from 15 residues. CDR3 nucleotides: TGTGCCAGCACCCTCCGGGGGGGGGCTGGAAACACCATATATTTT. This gives the protein CASTLRGGAGNTIYF.

The chain has TRBV7-3 and TRBJ1-2; D is perhaps TRBD1 (5 bases). From germline, CDR1 is SGHTA and CDR2 FQGTGA. V lost 5 bases, J lost 0 bases, and 13 bases lay in between. This CDR3 spans 15 amino acids. CDR3 protein: CASSPNGGSNYGYTF. CDR3 nucleotide sequence: TGTGCCAGCAGCCCAAACGGGGGTTCTAACTATGGCTACACCTTC. Filled out from reference TRBV7-3 and TRBJ1-2, the complete variable domain reads GAGVSQTPSNKVTEKGKYVELRCDPISGHTALYWYRQSLGQGPEFLIYFQGTGAADDSGLPNDRFFAVRPEGSVSTLKIQRTERGDSAVYLCASSPNGGSNYGYTFGSGTRLTVV.

The gene calls are TRBV5-1 and TRBJ1-2, with 7 bases that match TRBD1. J gave up 4 bases and V 3 bases, and 12 bases lay outside the gene matches. CDR3 length: 16 amino acids. The germline CDR1 and CDR2 sequences are SGHRS and YFSETQ. CDR3 loop: CASSSIPGQKPYGYTF. CDR3 DNA sequence: TGCGCCAGCAGCTCAATCCCGGGACAGAAACCCTATGGCTACACCTTC.

The chain has TRBV5-4 and TRBJ1-1; D perhaps matches TRBD1 (6 bases). The CDR3 runs 14 residues. In germline, CDR1 is SGHNT, CDR2 YYREEE (reference sequence). Trimming shortened V by 4 bases and J by 6 bases, and 16 bases separated the two germline ends. This CDR3 is CASSAEYRVAEAFF. The CDR3 DNA reads TGTGCCAGCAGCGCAGAGTACAGGGTGGCTGAAGCTTTCTTT.

The chain carries TRBV6-5 and TRBJ2-7, with 7 bases identical to TRBD1. The junction had 6 bases not matched to a gene; V was cut back by 6 bases and J by 1 base. The V gene's germline CDR1 is MNHEY and CDR2 SVGAGI. The CDR3 sequence is 14 residues long. In DNA form, the CDR3 reads TGTGCCAGCAGGCTAGGGGACAGATCCTACGAGCAGTACTTC. As protein: CASRLGDRSYEQYF.

V gene TRBV7-9 combines with J gene TRBJ2-7; 9 nucleotides agree with TRBD1. The CDR3 runs 17 residues. The J segment lost 5 bases and the V segment lost 3 bases, leaving 14 bases of the junction unmatched. Germline lookup yields CDR1 SEHNR and CDR2 FQNEAQ (reference sequence). For the CDR3, the DNA is TGTGCCAGCAGCTTCCCCCCGACCGGGACAGGGTTGAACGAGCAGTACTTC. This translates into CASSFPPTGTGLNEQYF.

The table lists this clone with a count of one. The V call is TRBV19, the J call TRBJ1-5, with D hard to call. The CDR3 covers 14 residues. The V gene lost 8 bases and the J gene lost 6 bases, with 17 bases spanning the gap. The germline V gene encodes CDR1 LNHDA and CDR2 SQIVND (reference sequence). The DNA for the CDR3 is TGTGCCAGTTCGAGGCCTATAACGGGTCAGCCCCAGCATTTT. Translated: CASSRPITGQPQHF.

V gene TRBV29-1 combines with J gene TRBJ2-3; possibly TRBD2 for D (7 bases). In germline, CDR1 is SQVTM, CDR2 ANQGSEA. V was cut by 8 bases and J by 1 base, with 19 bases left in between. This CDR3 comprises 15 residues. This CDR3 reads CSMSTGRGGTDTQYF. The DNA for the CDR3 is TGCAGCATGAGCACAGGGAGGGGGGGCACAGATACGCAGTATTTT.